This record concerns one TCR beta chain sequence. Its antigen remains unknown. Germline loops: CDR1 SGHTA, CDR2 FQGTGA. The ends lost 3 bases at V and 3 bases at J; junction bases unmatched: 5. The CDR3 has 16 amino acids. This sample is drawn from a study of cytomegalovirus exposure and HLA in healthy donors. Overall study context: Membership in the Caucasian-associated ancestry cluster was found for about four fifths of 350 to 450 genotyped donors.

The PCR had 60 Vbeta and 13 Jbeta primers. Only in-frame clones appear in the TCRdb table, and some are missing; sequencing was by immunoSEQ multiplex PCR. The sample consists of about 160,000 clones, 65% to 80% of them appearing once. Broader study findings: The availability of immune exposure information extended only to CMV serostatus. Later analysis indicated greater clonal expansion among HLA-associated TCR beta chains than among equally common other chains.

The genes are TRBV7-3 and TRBJ2-2; 9 nucleotides line up with TRBD1. The specimen sequenced was PBMCs. The receptor was derived from a man in his forties or fifties in good health and CMV-seronegative. The CDR3 protein is CASSFTTGGYTGELFF. CDR3 DNA: TGTGCCAGCAGCTTCACGACAGGGGGTTACACCGGGGAGCTGTTTTTT.